These 25 T cell receptor beta chains share one sample of origin, sequenced in a study of CD8+CD57+ T cells in acquired aplastic anemia. Both TCR beta VDJ combination and CDR3 sequence profiling were carried out. Genomic DNA was the template for this profiling. TCRdb recomputed calls from the reads with MiXCR, one row per CDR3 protein. The profile shows 350,000 to 450,000 distinct CDR3 sequences, 60% to 80% of them singletons. The sequencing input was sorted CD4+, CD8+, or CD8+CD57+ T cells (not recorded which) from PBMCs. The receptors shown here come from a human donor in good health, serving as a control.

The V gene is TRBV7-9, the J gene TRBJ1-1; unclear D gene. V was trimmed by 3 bases and J by 13 bases, leaving 24 bases between them. The CDR3 loop spans 15 amino acids. Germline loops: CDR1 SEHNR, CDR2 FQNEAQ (reference sequence). DNA of the CDR3: TGTGCCAGCAGCTTGGCTCTAGGCGGGCAAACTCAAGATTTCTTT. Translation: CASSLALGGQTQDFF.

This clonotype came up once. The chain carries TRBV20-1 and TRBJ1-4, with D unclear. V was shortened by 3 bases and J by 2 bases, with 10 bases between the two germline ends. The CDR3 is 14 residues long. Germline CDR1 reads DFQATT; CDR2 reads SNEGSKA (reference sequence). The CDR3 sequence is CSASLAGTNEKLFF. In DNA form, the CDR3 reads TGCAGTGCTAGTCTAGCGGGGACTAATGAAAAACTGTTTTTT.

The CDR3 region is CAISVLSGGVETQYF. The CDR3 coding sequence is TGTGCCATCAGTGTCCTTTCGGGGGGGGTAGAGACCCAGTACTTC. The rearrangement links TRBV10-3 to TRBJ2-3; 8 bases line up with TRBD2. The J call may be faulty, since TRBJ2-5 better matches the DNA end. There are 15 residues in the CDR3. Germline V gives CDR1 ENHRY, CDR2 SYGVKD.

The V call is TRBV7-2, the J call TRBJ2-7, with 10 bases lining up with TRBD1. Germline V gene sequence: CDR1 SGHTA, CDR2 FQGNSA. The CDR3 is 13 amino acids. CDR3 coding DNA: TGTGCCAGCAGCACGGGACAGGGGTACGGGCAGTACGTC. Amino acid sequence: CASSTGQGYGQYV.

The rearrangement uses TRBV19 and TRBJ1-6; possibly TRBD1 for D (5 bases). CDR3 size: 13 residues. V was shortened by 7 bases and J by 7 bases, with 11 bases between the two germline ends. CDR1 is LNHDA and CDR2 is SQIVND in the germline V gene (reference sequence). Written as DNA, the CDR3 is TGTGCCAGTAAAGGCAGGGAAAATTCACCCCTCCACTTT. This sequence encodes CASKGRENSPLHF.

This clonotype occurred many times. The rearrangement joins TRBV25-1 to TRBJ2-5; 12 nucleotides agree with TRBD2. Per germline, CDR1 MGHDK and CDR2 SYGVNS. The CDR3 length is 15 residues. The V segment lost 5 bases and the J segment 5 bases; nucleotides outside the gene matches: 6. The DNA of the CDR3 is TGTGCCAGCAGTCCAGGACTAGCGGGGCGGGAGACCCAGTACTTC. Its translation is CASSPGLAGRETQYF.

Comments on this clonotype: The junction departs from the called germline gene at one end, perhaps through a read error. This chain's CDR3 is CASSNSAARAHGYTF. The CDR3 coding sequence is TGTGCCAGCAGTAACTCGGCAGCCCGGGCCCATGGCTACACCTTC. This sequence joins TRBV10-3 and TRBJ1-2; D uncertain. The CDR3 runs 15 residues. The germline CDR1 and CDR2 sequences are ENHRY and SYGVKD.

This clonotype was detected only once. The V and J genes are TRBV7-2 and TRBJ1-6, with unresolved D. Deletions cut 5 bases from V and 13 bases from J, with 24 bases between. The CDR3 has 16 residues. Looked up from germline, CDR1 is SGHTA and CDR2 is FQGNSA. The CDR3 spells CASSQSEVRRSSPLHF. CDR3 DNA sequence: TGTGCCAGCAGCCAATCCGAGGTCAGGCGTTCTTCGCCCCTCCACTTT.

The sample holds many counts of this clonotype. This sequence joins TRBV7-2 and TRBJ2-7, with TRBD2 matching 8 bases. The J segment lost 3 bases and the V segment lost 5 bases, leaving 9 bases of the junction unmatched. Germline CDR1 and CDR2: SGHTA and FQGNSA. The CDR3 totals 15 residues. Here the CDR3 reads CASSASSGLNYEQYF. CDR3 coding DNA: TGTGCCAGCAGCGCATCTAGCGGGCTAAACTACGAGCAGTACTTC.

The chain has TRBV5-1 and TRBJ2-7; D remains unclear. Germline V gives CDR1 SGHRS, CDR2 YFSETQ. The CDR3 contains 15 residues. Trimming shortened V by 0 bases and J by 1 base, and 11 bases separated the two germline ends. CDR3 nucleotides: TGCGCCAGCAGCTTGGGGGCGAGAAATTCCTACGAGCAGTACTTC. Amino acids: CASSLGARNSYEQYF.

The chain links TRBV25-1 to TRBJ1-4; the match to TRBD1 covers 7 bases. The CDR3 sequence is 14 residues long. Trimming cost V 6 bases and J 5 bases; bases outside gene matches: 6. Germline-derived CDR1 and CDR2 are MGHDK and SYGVNS. CDR3 protein: CASRGDSFNEKLFF. CDR3 DNA sequence: TGTGCCAGCAGGGGGGACAGCTTCAATGAAAAACTGTTTTTT.

V and J are TRBV5-4 and TRBJ1-1; no reliable D call. Germline V gene sequence: CDR1 SGHNT, CDR2 YYREEE (reference sequence). V shed 0 bases and J shed 3 bases, with 6 bases lying between them. The CDR3 is 13 residues long. The CDR3 is CASSLVSYTEAFF. In DNA, the CDR3 is TGTGCCAGCAGCTTGGTCAGCTACACTGAAGCTTTCTTT.

The sample holds a few counts of this clonotype. V gene TRBV7-2 combines with J gene TRBJ2-1; the match to TRBD1 covers 8 bases. The CDR3 is 12 amino acids. The J segment lost 10 bases and the V segment lost 4 bases, leaving 3 bases of the junction unmatched. The germline V gene has CDR1 SGHTA and CDR2 FQGNSA. The CDR3 spells CASSSDRGEQFF. The CDR3 DNA reads TGTGCCAGCAGCTCCGACAGGGGCGAGCAGTTCTTC.

This chain uses TRBV7-3 with TRBJ2-3; D uncertain. CDR3 length equals 11 residues. Trimming took off 8 bases at V and 9 bases at J, with 12 bases between the two ends. Per the germline V gene, CDR1 is SGHTA and CDR2 is FQGTGA. The CDR3 protein is CASGHGGTQYF. The CDR3 DNA reads TGTGCCAGCGGCCACGGTGGGACGCAGTATTTT.

The V call is TRBV20-1, the J call TRBJ2-3, with D possibly matching TRBD1 (5 bases). CDR1 and CDR2 from the germline V gene are DFQATT and SNEGSKA (reference sequence). The V and J ends lost 0 bases and 1 base respectively, with 11 bases between them. The CDR3 is made up of 15 amino acids. CDR3 loop: CSARDEKGGTDTQYF. CDR3 nucleotide sequence: TGCAGTGCTAGAGATGAGAAAGGGGGCACAGATACGCAGTATTTT.

J is TRBJ2-5 and V is TRBV20-1; D ambiguous. The CDR3 consists of 14 residues. Germline V lookup: CDR1 DFQATT, CDR2 SNEGSKA (reference sequence). Trimming shortened V by 3 bases and J by 6 bases, and 17 bases separated the two germline ends. CDR3 DNA sequence: TGCAGTGCTAGGGGTATTTGGTGGGAACAGACCCAGTACTTC. Its translation is CSARGIWWEQTQYF.

CDR3 nucleotide sequence: TGTGCCATCAGCTACGCCGTGGCTAGTACTGCCGCGTACAATGAGCAGTTCTTC. Protein sequence: CAISYAVASTAAYNEQFF. The chain couples TRBV10-3 to TRBJ2-1; no definite D call. The V end was cut by 6 bases, the J end by 4 bases, with 25 bases between. The length of the CDR3 is 18 residues. Per the germline V gene, CDR1 is ENHRY and CDR2 is SYGVKD.

This clonotype was counted once. This may stem from a read error, because a much larger clone lies one nucleotide away. The chain couples TRBV12-3 or TRBV12-4 to TRBJ1-1, with D tentatively TRBD1 (5 bases). The CDR3 is 16 residues long. Trimming shortened V by 4 bases and J by 1 base, and 16 bases separated the two germline ends. The CDR3 loop reads CASSSLRAGGNTEAFF. The CDR3 DNA reads TGTGCCAGCAGTTCCCTTAGAGCCGGGGGGAACACTGAAGCTTTCTTT.

This clonotype was seen repeatedly, ten times or more. The chain uses TRBV5-8 and TRBJ1-1; D might be TRBD1 (5 bases). Between the trimmed V and J ends, which lost 6 bases and 0 bases, there was a span of 9 bases. Germline CDR1 and CDR2: SGHTS and YDEGEE. The CDR3 runs to 13 residues. CDR3 coding DNA: TGTGCCAGCAAAGGGGCGGTGAACACTGAAGCTTTCTTT. Translated, it gives CASKGAVNTEAFF.

The chain links TRBV12-3 or TRBV12-4 to TRBJ2-3, with a tentative D call TRBD1 (5 bases). The CDR3 spans 13 residues. Deletions cut 5 bases from V and 1 base from J, with 7 bases between. The CDR3 protein is CASSPTGTDTQYF. CDR3 coding DNA: TGTGCCAGCAGTCCGACAGGCACAGATACGCAGTATTTT.

V gene TRBV7-2 combines with J gene TRBJ1-4; a possible D gene is TRBD1 (5 bases). This CDR3 spans 15 amino acids. The V gene lost 6 bases and the J gene lost 8 bases, with 19 bases spanning the gap. The germline CDR1 and CDR2 sequences are SGHTA and FQGNSA. This CDR3 reads CASSHSGGLGEKLFF. CDR3 DNA: TGTGCCAGCAGTCACTCGGGGGGTTTGGGGGAAAAACTGTTTTTT.

As to this clonotype: The junction departs from germline at one end; a sequencing error may be responsible. The rearrangement joins TRBV7-8 to TRBJ1-1; D is possibly TRBD1 (6 bases). This CDR3 region has 14 residues. Germline V gives CDR1 SGHVS, CDR2 FQNEAQ. CDR3 protein: CASSALAGGPDEQF. The DNA of the CDR3 is TGTGCCAGCAGCGCCCTAGCGGGGGGGCCGGATGAGCAGTTT.

The chain uses TRBV5-1 and TRBJ1-6; D gene unclear. V was trimmed by 2 bases and J by 7 bases, leaving 13 bases between them. Germline lookup yields CDR1 SGHRS and CDR2 YFSETQ. There are 15 residues in the CDR3. The CDR3: CASSLEWAGNSPLHF. The CDR3 DNA reads TGCGCCAGCAGCTTAGAGTGGGCAGGCAATTCACCCCTCCACTTT.

For this clonotype: Because the CDR3 is missing its conserved closing phenylalanine or tryptophan, this is likely a read error. The limits of the CDR3 on the DNA are not certain, so only TCRdb's listed CDR3 is given. The rearrangement joins TRBV7-9 to TRBJ1-1; the table's TRBD1 call for D was not verified on the DNA. Looked up from germline, CDR1 is SEHNR and CDR2 is FQNEAQ (reference sequence). Ends included, the CDR3 has 12 residues. CDR3 protein: CASSPTVENAIY.

The chain couples TRBV5-1 to TRBJ1-6; D unresolved. The CDR3 sequence is 15 residues long. Per the germline V gene, CDR1 is SGHRS and CDR2 is YFSETQ. Deletions cut 0 bases from V and 9 bases from J, with 13 bases between. For the CDR3, the DNA is TGCGCCAGCAGCTTGGCGGAGATCGGAAGTTCACCCCTCCACTTT. It translates to CASSLAEIGSSPLHF.